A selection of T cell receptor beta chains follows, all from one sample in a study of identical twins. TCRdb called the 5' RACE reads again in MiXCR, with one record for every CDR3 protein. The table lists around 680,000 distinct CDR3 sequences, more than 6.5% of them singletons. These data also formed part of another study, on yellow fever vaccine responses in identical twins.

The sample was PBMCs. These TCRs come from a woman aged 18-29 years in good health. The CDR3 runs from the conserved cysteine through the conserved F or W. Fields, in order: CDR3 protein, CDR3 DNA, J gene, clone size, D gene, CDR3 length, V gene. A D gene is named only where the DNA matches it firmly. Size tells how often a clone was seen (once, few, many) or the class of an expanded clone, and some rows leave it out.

CDR3 protein: CASSSGSRGQPQHF
CDR3 DNA: TGTGCCAGCAGTTCCGGGTCTAGAGGTCAGCCCCAGCATTTT
J gene: TRBJ1-5
clone size: many
D gene: .
CDR3 length: 14
V gene: TRBV6-2/TRBV6-3

CDR3 protein: CASSLGEHTGELFF
CDR3 DNA: TGTGCCAGCAGCTTAGGCGAGCACACCGGGGAGCTGTTTTTT
J gene: TRBJ2-2
clone size: many
D gene: .
CDR3 length: 14
V gene: TRBV7-2

CDR3 protein: CASSPGARVEQYF
CDR3 DNA: TGTGCCAGCAGCCCAGGGGCCCGGGTCGAGCAGTACTTC
J gene: TRBJ2-7
clone size: .
D gene: .
CDR3 length: 13
V gene: TRBV16

CDR3 protein: CASKRDRDSGANVLTF
CDR3 DNA: TGTGCCAGCAAGCGGGACAGGGACTCTGGGGCCAACGTCCTGACTTTC
J gene: TRBJ2-6
clone size: .
D gene: TRBD1
CDR3 length: 16
V gene: TRBV28

CDR3 protein: CASSLEPSGDRSTDTQYF
CDR3 DNA: TGCGCCAGCAGCTTGGAGCCTAGCGGGGACCGGAGCACAGATACGCAGTATTTT
J gene: TRBJ2-3
clone size: .
D gene: TRBD2
CDR3 length: 18
V gene: TRBV5-1

CDR3 protein: CSARERETEQFF
CDR3 DNA: TGCAGTGCTAGAGAACGGGAGACTGAGCAGTTCTTC
J gene: TRBJ2-1
clone size: .
D gene: .
CDR3 length: 12
V gene: TRBV20-1

CDR3 protein: CAISERQANSPLHF
CDR3 DNA: TGTGCCATCAGTGAACGGCAGGCCAATTCACCCCTCCACTTT
J gene: TRBJ1-6
clone size: few
D gene: .
CDR3 length: 14
V gene: TRBV10-3

CDR3 protein: CASSHYGSGETQYF
CDR3 DNA: TGTGCCAGCAGCCACTATGGGTCCGGGGAGACCCAGTACTTC
J gene: TRBJ2-5
clone size: few
D gene: .
CDR3 length: 14
V gene: TRBV3-1

CDR3 protein: CSCPVYNEQFF
CDR3 DNA: TGCAGCTGCCCTGTCTACAATGAGCAGTTCTTC
J gene: TRBJ2-1
clone size: many
D gene: .
CDR3 length: 11
V gene: TRBV20-1

CDR3 protein: CSVAVSYEQYF
CDR3 DNA: TGCAGCGTCGCCGTGTCCTACGAGCAGTACTTC
J gene: TRBJ2-7
clone size: few
D gene: .
CDR3 length: 11
V gene: TRBV29-1

CDR3 protein: CASSTRGQTYQETQYF
CDR3 DNA: TGTGCCAGCAGCACCAGGGGACAGACGTACCAAGAGACCCAGTACTTC
J gene: TRBJ2-5
clone size: .
D gene: TRBD1
CDR3 length: 16
V gene: TRBV7-9

CDR3 protein: CASCLVGTSGGWHTDTQYF
CDR3 DNA: TGTGCCAGCTGTTTAGTAGGGACTAGCGGGGGATGGCACACAGATACGCAGTATTTT
J gene: TRBJ2-3
clone size: .
D gene: TRBD2
CDR3 length: 19
V gene: TRBV12-3/TRBV12-4

CDR3 protein: CASSPRTVTDTQYF
CDR3 DNA: TGTGCCAGCAGCCCACGGACTGTCACAGATACGCAGTATTTT
J gene: TRBJ2-3
clone size: few
D gene: .
CDR3 length: 14
V gene: TRBV7-2

CDR3 protein: CASSYGRSSGNTIYF
CDR3 DNA: TGTGCCAGCAGTTACGGGCGGAGCTCTGGAAACACCATATATTTT
J gene: TRBJ1-3
clone size: many
D gene: .
CDR3 length: 15
V gene: TRBV6-5

CDR3 protein: CASSSWRGGLEEQFF
CDR3 DNA: TGCGCCAGCAGTTCGTGGCGGGGGGGCCTCGAGGAGCAGTTCTTC
J gene: TRBJ2-1
clone size: .
D gene: TRBD2
CDR3 length: 15
V gene: TRBV5-1